This entry lists 18 T cell receptor beta chains sequenced from one sample in a study of blood T cell repertoires in COVID-19. Assay: immunoSEQ multiplex PCR; the TCRdb copy retains only in-frame clones and omits some. The data show roughly 43,000 clones, around 86% seen once. The specimen sequenced was peripheral blood. Receptors were obtained from a human donor in a cohort sampled during active COVID-19.

J is TRBJ2-7 and V is TRBV10-2; D might be TRBD2 (5 bases). This CDR3 is 14 amino acids long. CDR1 is WSHSY and CDR2 is SAAADI in the germline V gene. V dropped 3 bases and J dropped 3 bases, with 12 bases sitting between them. CDR3 residues: CASSELVAHYEQYF. The CDR3 region has the DNA TGCGCCAGCAGTGAATTGGTAGCGCACTACGAGCAGTACTTC.

V and J are TRBV6-5 and TRBJ2-1; the match to TRBD2 covers 10 bases. The ends lost 5 bases at V and 2 bases at J; junction bases unmatched: 3. This CDR3 spans 15 amino acids. CDR1 is MNHEY, CDR2 SVGAGI, per germline. The CDR3 sequence: CASSPSGGAYNEQFF. CDR3 nucleotides: TGTGCCAGCAGTCCAAGCGGGGGGGCCTACAATGAGCAGTTCTTC.

This clone has a single count. V usage is TRBV5-4 and J usage is TRBJ2-5; 13 nucleotides match TRBD2. The CDR3 has 16 residues. J was trimmed by 5 bases and V by 2 bases; bases with no gene match: 6. Germline V gene lookup returns CDR1 SGHNT and CDR2 YYREEE (reference sequence). The chain's CDR3 is CASSLRTSGSFETQYF. The CDR3 DNA is TGTGCCAGCAGCTTAAGGACTAGCGGGAGTTTCGAGACCCAGTACTTC.

The J gene is TRBJ1-3, the V gene TRBV18, with D possibly matching TRBD1 (6 bases). The CDR3 loop spans 15 amino acids. Germline assignment: CDR1 KGHSH and CDR2 LQKENI. Trimming removed 3 bases from V and 3 bases from J, with 12 bases in between. The CDR3 region is CASSPATGVGNTIYF. CDR3 coding DNA: TGTGCCAGCTCACCCGCGACAGGAGTTGGAAACACCATATATTTT.

The J gene is TRBJ2-7, the V gene TRBV10-1; TRBD2 matches at 10 bases. The V segment lost 8 bases and the J segment 4 bases; nucleotides outside the gene matches: 14. The CDR3 has 16 amino acids. The germline V gene encodes CDR1 WNHNN and CDR2 SYGVQD (reference sequence). CDR3 bases: TGCGCCAGCTCCGGACCCCAGCGGGAGGGTAGGTACGAGCAGTACTTC. Translating it yields CASSGPQREGRYEQYF.

This clone appeared a single time. The rearrangement joins TRBV28 to TRBJ1-5, with a possible D match to TRBD1 (5 bases). The V end was cut by 3 bases, the J end by 6 bases, with 15 bases between. Germline CDR1 reads MDHEN; CDR2 reads SYDVKM. The CDR3 extends over 15 amino acids. The DNA of the CDR3 is TGTGCCAGCAGTTTTCCCAGGGAATATGTTCAGCCCCAGCATTTT. Translated: CASSFPREYVQPQHF.

The rearrangement uses TRBV5-1 and TRBJ1-2, with TRBD1 identical over 10 bases. The CDR3 length is 16 residues. The germline V gene encodes CDR1 SGHRS and CDR2 YFSETQ. The V segment lost 4 bases and the J segment 7 bases; nucleotides outside the gene matches: 13. The CDR3 spells CASSRSGTGEASGYTF. The DNA of the CDR3 is TGCGCCAGCAGCCGTTCCGGGACAGGGGAGGCTAGTGGCTACACCTTC. Full variable domain (rest looked up from reference TRBV5-1 and TRBJ1-2): KAGVTQTPRYLIKTRGQQVTLSCSPISGHRSVSWYQQTPGQGLQFLFEYFSETQRNKGNFPGRFSGRQFSNSRSEMNVSTLELGDSALYLCASSRSGTGEASGYTFGSGTRLTVV.

This clone was found a few times. The gene calls are TRBV29-1 and TRBJ2-1; maybe TRBD2 (5 bases). The CDR3 is 11 amino acids. V lost 7 bases to trimming and J lost 7 bases, with 11 bases between them. The germline gives CDR1 SQVTM, CDR2 ANQGSEA. The CDR3 nucleotides are TGCAGCGCTATCCGGGGAAATGAGCAGTTCTTC. Its translation: CSAIRGNEQFF.

V gene TRBV5-1 combines with J gene TRBJ1-4, with D hard to call. Looked up from germline, CDR1 is SGHRS and CDR2 is YFSETQ. V gave up 4 bases and J gave up 11 bases, with 12 bases separating them. The CDR3 totals 12 residues. CDR3 coding DNA: TGCGCCAGCAGCGCAGAAACAGACAAACTGTTTTTT. Protein: CASSAETDKLFF. The full variable domain, its missing parts supplied by reference TRBV5-1 and TRBJ1-4, is KAGVTQTPRYLIKTRGQQVTLSCSPISGHRSVSWYQQTPGQGLQFLFEYFSETQRNKGNFPGRFSGRQFSNSRSEMNVSTLELGDSALYLCASSAETDKLFFGSGTQLSVL.

CDR3 residues: CASSATTGGTHGYTF. CDR3 sequence (DNA): TGTGCCAGCAGCGCCACGACAGGGGGCACCCATGGCTACACCTTC. V and J are TRBV5-4 and TRBJ1-2, with 10 bases lining up with TRBD1. In germline, CDR1 is SGHNT, CDR2 YYREEE (reference sequence). V lost 4 bases and J lost 6; bases outside the gene matches: 9. The CDR3 is 15 amino acids.

This chain uses TRBV3-1 (or the pseudogene TRBV3-2) with TRBJ2-1; D unresolved. The V gene's germline CDR1 is LGHDT and CDR2 YNNKEL (reference sequence). CDR3 length equals 14 residues. Trimming cost V 7 bases and J 5 bases, with 15 bases left between them. The CDR3 DNA is TGTGCCAGCAACGACCTAGGTGGAGACAATGAGCAGTTCTTC. Its translation: CASNDLGGDNEQFF.

The chain employs TRBV7-6 and TRBJ2-2; the match to TRBD2 covers 7 bases. The germline V gene encodes CDR1 SGHVS and CDR2 FNYEAQ. The CDR3 length is 15 residues. Unmatched junction bases numbered 5, after V lost 3 bases and J lost 4 bases. The CDR3 sequence is CASSFSGGGTGELFF. The CDR3 DNA sequence: TGTGCCAGCAGCTTTAGCGGCGGGGGCACCGGGGAGCTGTTTTTT.

The V and J genes are TRBV9 and TRBJ1-1, with a tentative D call TRBD1 (6 bases). Germline V CDR1 and CDR2: SGDLS, YYNGEE. The V gene lost 4 bases and the J gene lost 0 bases, with 10 bases spanning the gap. The CDR3 covers 14 residues. CDR3 DNA sequence: TGTGCCAGCAGCCCGGGACATCTGAACACTGAAGCTTTCTTT. Amino acid sequence: CASSPGHLNTEAFF.

The chain employs TRBV7-9 and TRBJ2-3, with 7 bases fitting TRBD2. This CDR3 region has 15 residues. The V gene end was trimmed by 5 bases and the J gene end by 6 bases; junction bases not matched to a gene: 11. Germline lookup yields CDR1 SEHNR and CDR2 FQNEAQ (reference sequence). CDR3 region: CASSLYAGAADTQYF. CDR3 DNA sequence: TGTGCCAGCAGCCTTTATGCGGGAGCCGCCGATACGCAGTATTTT.

The genes are TRBV4-3 and TRBJ2-1; TRBD2 might be the D (6 bases). The CDR3 covers 17 residues. Germline loops: CDR1 LGHNA, CDR2 YSLEER. The V gene lost 1 base and the J gene lost 3 bases, with 16 bases spanning the gap. The CDR3 spells CASSQGEGRDVYNEQFF. The CDR3 bases are TGCGCCAGCAGCCAAGGAGAGGGGCGGGATGTCTACAATGAGCAGTTCTTC.

CDR3 DNA: TGTGCCAGCAGCGGTTCAGGGGGCTCTGGAAACACCATATATTTT. This gives the protein CASSGSGGSGNTIYF. The J gene is TRBJ1-3, the V gene TRBV9, with TRBD1 matching 7 bases. The CDR3 covers 15 residues. Germline loops: CDR1 SGDLS, CDR2 YYNGEE. V shed 3 bases, J shed 0 bases, and the junction held 3 bases outside the gene matches.

This chain joins TRBV3-1 (or the pseudogene TRBV3-2) and TRBJ2-3; D is possibly TRBD1 (5 bases). Germline assignment: CDR1 LGHDT and CDR2 YNNKEL (reference sequence). CDR3 length: 18 residues. With 0 bases removed from V and 2 bases from J, the gap between germline ends came to 18 bases. CDR3 in amino acids: CASSQDPAGHLITDTQYF. The CDR3 region has the DNA TGTGCCAGCAGCCAAGATCCGGCAGGACACTTAATCACAGATACGCAGTATTTT.

This clone was observed once. The chain recombines TRBV29-1 with TRBJ2-7; 10 bases match TRBD1. The CDR3 extends over 13 amino acids. Germline V gene sequence: CDR1 SQVTM, CDR2 ANQGSEA. J gave up 6 bases and V 3 bases, and 5 bases lay outside the gene matches. CDR3 residues: CSVEKDRGVEQYF. The CDR3 coding sequence is TGCAGCGTTGAGAAGGACAGGGGGGTCGAGCAGTACTTC.